Presented here are 14 T cell receptor beta chains from one specimen sequenced in a study of identical twins. Each CDR3 protein is one row after TCRdb ran MiXCR on the 5' RACE reads. In the table there are about 920,000 distinct CDR3 sequences, 9% to 15% of which are singletons. The same data also contributed to another study, on yellow fever vaccine responses in identical twins.

Sequencing input: PBMCs. The source is a woman between 18 and 29 years old in good health.

The rearrangement joins TRBV11-1 to TRBJ2-1; 7 bases fit TRBD1. Germline CDR1 is SGHAT and CDR2 is FQDESV (reference sequence). J lost 0 bases, V lost 5 bases, and 16 bases had no gene match. CDR3 length: 19 residues. The CDR3 region is CASSRLRDRVFYSYNEQFF. As DNA, the CDR3 is TGTGCCAGCAGCCGTCTTCGGGACAGAGTGTTTTACTCCTACAATGAGCAGTTCTTC.

This clonotype was detected a few times. V is TRBV4-1 and J is TRBJ2-3, with a possible D match to TRBD2 (5 bases). This CDR3 spans 16 amino acids. V was shortened by 4 bases and J by 3 bases, with 17 bases between the two germline ends. The germline V gene encodes CDR1 MGHRA and CDR2 YSYEKL. The CDR3 loop is CASSPPLMEATDTQYF. The CDR3 DNA reads TGCGCCAGCAGCCCGCCCCTGATGGAGGCGACAGATACGCAGTATTTT.

This chain joins TRBV19 and TRBJ1-5; D is uncertain. The CDR3 extends over 15 amino acids. V shed 3 bases and J shed 1 base, with 10 bases lying between them. Germline CDR1 LNHDA, CDR2 SQIVND (reference sequence). CDR3 sequence reads: CASSMGGQSNQPQHF. CDR3 bases: TGTGCCAGTAGTATGGGAGGGCAGAGCAATCAGCCCCAGCATTTT.

The rearrangement links TRBV20-1 to TRBJ2-7; D not certain. This CDR3 has 10 amino acids. V lost 2 bases and J lost 7, with 6 bases in between. Germline-derived CDR1 and CDR2 are DFQATT and SNEGSKA (reference sequence). CDR3 loop: CSARLGEQYF. DNA of the CDR3: TGCAGTGCTAGACTGGGAGAGCAGTACTTC.

The chain has TRBV7-9 and TRBJ2-5; D is uncertain. The CDR3 has 14 residues. CDR1 is SEHNR, CDR2 FQNEAQ, per germline (reference sequence). V lost 2 bases to trimming and J lost 0 bases, with 7 bases between them. The CDR3 reads CASSLRRDQETQYF. In nucleotides, the CDR3 is TGTGCCAGCAGCTTACGACGGGACCAAGAGACCCAGTACTTC.

In its sample, this clonotype was seen many times. J is TRBJ2-7 and V is TRBV6-2 or TRBV6-3, with D unclear. Deletions cut 4 bases from V and 2 bases from J, with 12 bases between. The CDR3 totals 14 residues. Germline V CDR1 and CDR2: MNHEY, SVGEGT. The CDR3, as DNA: TGTGCCAGCAGTTTTTCCGGCCCGACCTACGAGCAGTACGTC. It is translated as CASSFSGPTYEQYV.

This clonotype was counted many times. This chain joins TRBV20-1 and TRBJ1-5; D call uncertain. The CDR3 is 14 amino acids. Trimming shortened V by 3 bases and J by 0 bases, and 9 bases separated the two germline ends. Germline V gene sequence: CDR1 DFQATT, CDR2 SNEGSKA (reference sequence). The CDR3 here is CSASEYDSNQPQHF. The CDR3 DNA is TGCAGTGCTAGCGAGTACGATAGCAATCAGCCCCAGCATTTT.

This clonotype was seen a few times. The genes are TRBV5-6 and TRBJ2-7; the match to TRBD2 covers 9 bases. J lost 3 bases, V lost 0 bases, and 10 bases had no gene match. Germline values: CDR1 SGHDT, CDR2 YYEEEE. This CDR3 is 17 amino acids long. The CDR3 spells CASSLALTSSGDYEQYV. DNA of the CDR3: TGTGCCAGCAGCTTGGCCTTAACGTCTAGCGGGGACTACGAGCAGTACGTC.

The chain combines TRBV29-1 with TRBJ2-5, with a weak D call TRBD1 (6 bases). V lost 6 bases, J lost 0 bases, and 14 bases lay in between. This CDR3 has 14 residues. Germline-derived CDR1 and CDR2 are SQVTM and ANQGSEA. CDR3 loop: CSVIGQSYQETQYF. DNA of the CDR3: TGCAGCGTGATTGGACAGTCGTACCAAGAGACCCAGTACTTC.

This clonotype was recorded a few times. CDR3 DNA: TGCAGTGCTAGAGATAAGGGGCGGAACACTGAAGCTTTCTTT. It yields the protein CSARDKGRNTEAFF. The gene calls are TRBV20-1 and TRBJ1-1; weak D call: TRBD1 (5 bases). Germline V lookup: CDR1 DFQATT, CDR2 SNEGSKA (reference sequence). Trimming left V 0 bases short and J 1 base short, with 9 bases between. The CDR3 contains 14 residues.

This clonotype was found a few times. The chain recombines TRBV10-3 with TRBJ2-7; D not resolved. Between the trimmed V and J ends, which lost 4 bases and 5 bases, there was a span of 9 bases. CDR3 length equals 12 residues. The germline V gene encodes CDR1 ENHRY and CDR2 SYGVKD. The CDR3 sequence: CAISGKGNEQYF. The CDR3 DNA reads as TGTGCCATCAGTGGAAAAGGGAACGAGCAGTACTTC.

This clonotype has more than one count but fewer than ten. The V and J genes are TRBV10-3 and TRBJ2-5; D tentatively fits TRBD1 or TRBD2 (5 bases each). Germline CDR1 reads ENHRY; CDR2 reads SYGVKD. The V end lost 4 bases, the J end lost 0 bases, and 6 bases lay between the germline ends. The CDR3 totals 13 residues. This chain's CDR3 is CAISAGHQETQYF. The DNA of the CDR3 is TGTGCCATCAGTGCGGGACACCAAGAGACCCAGTACTTC.

This clonotype was picked up a small number of times. The gene calls are TRBV10-3 and TRBJ2-1, with D unresolved. The germline CDR1 and CDR2 sequences are ENHRY and SYGVKD. Trimming took off 8 bases at V and 3 bases at J, with 5 bases between the two ends. This CDR3 region has 11 residues. CDR3 nucleotides: TGTGCCATCCGAGGCTACAATGAGCAGTTCTTC. As protein: CAIRGYNEQFF.

The rearrangement links TRBV7-9 to TRBJ1-1; the match to TRBD1 covers 8 bases. The CDR3 runs to 14 residues. After removal of 3 bases from V and 3 bases from J, the junction contained 3 bases not matched to a gene. From germline, CDR1 is SEHNR and CDR2 FQNEAQ (reference sequence). CDR3 bases: TGTGCCAGCAGCTTGACAGGGGTGTACACTGAAGCTTTCTTT. It translates to CASSLTGVYTEAFF.